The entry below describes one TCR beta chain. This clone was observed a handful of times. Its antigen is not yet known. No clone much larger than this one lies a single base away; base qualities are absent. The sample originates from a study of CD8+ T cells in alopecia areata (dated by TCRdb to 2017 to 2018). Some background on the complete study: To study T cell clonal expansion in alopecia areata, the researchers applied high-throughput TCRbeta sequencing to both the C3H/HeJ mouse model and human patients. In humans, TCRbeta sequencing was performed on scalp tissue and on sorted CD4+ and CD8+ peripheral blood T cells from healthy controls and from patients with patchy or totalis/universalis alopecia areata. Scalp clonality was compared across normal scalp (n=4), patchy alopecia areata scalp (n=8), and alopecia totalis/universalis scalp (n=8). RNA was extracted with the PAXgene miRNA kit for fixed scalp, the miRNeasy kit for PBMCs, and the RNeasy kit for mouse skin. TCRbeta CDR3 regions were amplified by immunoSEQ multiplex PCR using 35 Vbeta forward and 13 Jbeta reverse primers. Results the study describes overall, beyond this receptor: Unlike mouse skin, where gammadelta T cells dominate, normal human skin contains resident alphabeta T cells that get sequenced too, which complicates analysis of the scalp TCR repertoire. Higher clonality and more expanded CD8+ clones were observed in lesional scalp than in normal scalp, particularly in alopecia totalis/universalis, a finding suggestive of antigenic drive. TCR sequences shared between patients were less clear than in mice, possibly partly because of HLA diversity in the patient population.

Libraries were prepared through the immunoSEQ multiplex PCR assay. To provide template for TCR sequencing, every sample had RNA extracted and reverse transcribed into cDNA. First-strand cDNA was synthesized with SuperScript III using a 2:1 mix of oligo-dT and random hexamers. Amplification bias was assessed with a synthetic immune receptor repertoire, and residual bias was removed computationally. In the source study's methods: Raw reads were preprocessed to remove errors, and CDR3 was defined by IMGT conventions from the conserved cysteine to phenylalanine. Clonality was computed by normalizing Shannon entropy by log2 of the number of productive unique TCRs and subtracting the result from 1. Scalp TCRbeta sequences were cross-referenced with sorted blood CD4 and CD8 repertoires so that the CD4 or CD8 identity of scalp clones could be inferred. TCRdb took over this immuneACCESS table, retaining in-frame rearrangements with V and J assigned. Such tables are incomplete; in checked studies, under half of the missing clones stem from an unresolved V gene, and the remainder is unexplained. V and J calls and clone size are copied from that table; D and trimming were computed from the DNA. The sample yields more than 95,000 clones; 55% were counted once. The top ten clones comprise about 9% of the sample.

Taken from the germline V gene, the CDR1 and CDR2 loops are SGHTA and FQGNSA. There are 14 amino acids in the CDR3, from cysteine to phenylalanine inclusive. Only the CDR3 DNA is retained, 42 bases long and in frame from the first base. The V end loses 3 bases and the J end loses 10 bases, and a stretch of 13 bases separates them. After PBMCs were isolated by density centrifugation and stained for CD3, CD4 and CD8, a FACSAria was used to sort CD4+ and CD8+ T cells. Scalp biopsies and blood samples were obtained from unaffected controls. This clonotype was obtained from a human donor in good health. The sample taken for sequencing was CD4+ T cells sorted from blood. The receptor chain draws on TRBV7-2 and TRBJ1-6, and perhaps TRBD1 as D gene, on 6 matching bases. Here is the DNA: TGTGCCAGCAGCTTTCAACAGGGTGGATCACCCCTCCACTTT. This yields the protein CASSFQQGGSPLHF.